Here is one T cell receptor beta chain with its context. Reverse transcription of 0.5 to 1 ug RNA used random hexamers. It was immunoSEQ multiplex PCR that amplified TCR beta CDR3 across 54 Vbeta and 13 Jbeta. Using its own MiXCR run on the immunoSEQ multiplex PCR reads, TCRdb lists one record per CDR3 protein. The repertoire consists of approximately 300,000 distinct CDR3 sequences, with about 91% occurring once and the leading ten covering about 0.17%. The ends were cut back, 0 bases at V and 5 bases at J, with 10 bases in the middle. This CDR3 comprises 15 residues. This specimen comes from a study of CD8 T cells in Susac syndrome.

This receptor was taken from a human donor with multiple sclerosis. J is TRBJ2-2 and V is TRBV12-3 or TRBV12-4; the D gene could be TRBD1 or TRBD2 (5 bases each). Input material: CD8+ T cells from PBMCs. The CDR3 DNA reads as TGTGCCAGCAGTTTAGCGGGACGATTAACCGGGGAGCTGTTTTTT. Translated, it gives CASSLAGRLTGELFF.